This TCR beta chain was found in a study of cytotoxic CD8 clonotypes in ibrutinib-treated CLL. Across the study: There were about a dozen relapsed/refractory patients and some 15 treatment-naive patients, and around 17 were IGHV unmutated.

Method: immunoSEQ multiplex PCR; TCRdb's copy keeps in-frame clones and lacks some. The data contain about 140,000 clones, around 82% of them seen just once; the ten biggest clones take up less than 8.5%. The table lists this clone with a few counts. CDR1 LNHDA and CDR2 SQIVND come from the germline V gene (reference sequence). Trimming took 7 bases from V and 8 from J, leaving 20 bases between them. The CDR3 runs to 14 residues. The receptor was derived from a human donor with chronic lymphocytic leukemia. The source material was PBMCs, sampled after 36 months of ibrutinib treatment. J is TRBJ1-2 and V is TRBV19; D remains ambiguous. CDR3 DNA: TGTGCCAGTAAAGCGGACTCCCTTAGGAGGGGCTACACCTTC. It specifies CASKADSLRRGYTF.